One sample yielded the 15 T cell receptor beta chains listed below, sequenced in a study of blood T cells in healthy people across ages. Combining a sample-barcoded 5' primer with a J-beta primer mix, a second PCR ran for 7 to 11 cycles. One entry per CDR3 protein, called by TCRdb with MiXCR from the 5' RACE reads. The data show hundreds of thousands of distinct CDR3 sequences, roughly 30% seen once. The sample consisted of blood. The receptors shown here come from a woman aged 80 or older in good health.

V is TRBV6-6 and J is TRBJ2-5, with no clear D. Per germline, CDR1 MNHNY and CDR2 SVGAGI (reference sequence). This CDR3 spans 14 amino acids. The V end was cut by 4 bases, the J end by 0 bases, with 9 bases between. CDR3 bases: TGTGCCAGCAGTTCGGACGGAAACCAAGAGACCCAGTACTTC. Translating gives CASSSDGNQETQYF.

This clonotype was recorded many times. The chain combines TRBV7-2 with TRBJ1-6; 7 bases fit TRBD1. The V and J ends lost 8 bases and 4 bases, in that order; junction bases with no gene match: 8. The CDR3 spans 15 residues. Looked up from germline, CDR1 is SGHTA and CDR2 is FQGNSA. Here the CDR3 DNA reads TGTGCCAGCGAACCCACAGGGGTTTATAATTCACCCCTCCACTTT. It specifies CASEPTGVYNSPLHF.

This clonotype was detected ten times or more. J is TRBJ2-7 and V is TRBV3-1, with D possibly being TRBD2 (5 bases). Germline V CDR1 and CDR2: LGHDT, YNNKEL (reference sequence). The CDR3 contains 13 residues. The ends were cut back, 4 bases at V and 6 bases at J, with 13 bases in the middle. The CDR3 loop is CASSRTPRGEQYF. The CDR3, as DNA: TGTGCCAGCAGCCGAACCCCTCGGGGCGAGCAGTACTTC.

This clonotype was seen many times. The chain uses TRBV5-5 and TRBJ2-1, with TRBD1 identical over 11 bases. J lost 0 bases, V lost 2 bases, and 1 base had no gene match. Germline V CDR1 and CDR2: SGHKS, YYEKEE (reference sequence). The CDR3 has 16 residues. This CDR3 is CASSFGTGGSYNEQFF. In DNA form, the CDR3 reads TGTGCCAGCAGCTTCGGGACAGGGGGCTCCTACAATGAGCAGTTCTTC.

The CDR3 protein is CASSTRTGQTDYGYTF. Here the CDR3 DNA reads TGTGCCAGTAGTACCCGGACAGGGCAGACGGACTATGGCTACACCTTC. The chain is built from TRBV19 and TRBJ1-2; 8 bases map to TRBD1. This CDR3 has 16 amino acids. After removal of 4 bases from V and 3 bases from J, the junction contained 10 bases not matched to a gene. Per germline, CDR1 LNHDA and CDR2 SQIVND (reference sequence).

This chain uses TRBV18 with TRBJ1-1; D not resolved. The CDR3 sequence is 14 residues long. Germline V gene data show CDR1 as KGHSH and CDR2 as LQKENI. V lost 2 bases, J lost 3 bases, and 10 bases lay in between. DNA for the CDR3: TGTGCCAGCTCACCAAGGCTTGGGGACACTGAAGCTTTCTTT. It encodes CASSPRLGDTEAFF.

In this sample, this clonotype turned up a few times. Sequence at one end of the junction differs from germline and may be a read error. The chain combines TRBV6-5 with TRBJ2-6, with D maybe TRBD1 (6 bases). This CDR3 is 17 amino acids long. The germline CDR1 and CDR2 sequences are MNHEY and SVGAGI. The CDR3 here is CAGSSPITGTGANVLTF. The CDR3 DNA reads TGTGCCGGCAGTTCACCCATTACAGGGACTGGGGCCAACGTCCTGACTTTC.

Of note for this clonotype: This sequence may be a read error, since a much larger clone differs from it by one base. The chain has TRBV9 and TRBJ2-1, with TRBD1 matching 9 bases. V dropped 1 base and J dropped 12; count of bases not matched to a gene: 8. The CDR3 has 14 amino acids. CDR1 and CDR2 from the germline V gene are SGDLS and YYNGEE. The CDR3 region has the DNA TGTGCCAGCAGCGTAAGACAGGGGGAAGGTGGGCAGTTCTTC. Its protein is CASSVRQGEGGQFF.

This clonotype has at least ten counts. J is TRBJ1-2 and V is TRBV20-1, with D hard to call. The CDR3 spans 14 residues. Germline assignment: CDR1 DFQATT and CDR2 SNEGSKA (reference sequence). The V gene lost 5 bases and the J gene lost 0 bases, with 13 bases spanning the gap. In DNA, the CDR3 is TGCAGTGCTTCGAACAGCAATACTAACTATGGCTACACCTTC. Encoded protein: CSASNSNTNYGYTF.

This clonotype was counted between two and nine times. J is TRBJ1-1 and V is TRBV19, with 8 bases identical to TRBD1. Germline V gives CDR1 LNHDA, CDR2 SQIVND (reference sequence). The CDR3 loop spans 17 amino acids. The V and J ends lost 0 bases and 3 bases, in that order; junction bases with no gene match: 9. DNA for the CDR3: TGTGCCAGTAGTATAGATGCAGGGGGCGCCCCGGACACTGAAGCTTTCTTT. It translates to CASSIDAGGAPDTEAFF.

This clonotype was observed a handful of times. The chain recombines TRBV20-1 with TRBJ1-1, with D uncertain. Germline CDR1 reads DFQATT; CDR2 reads SNEGSKA (reference sequence). The V end was cut by 3 bases, the J end by 1 base, with 12 bases between. This CDR3 is built from 14 residues. DNA for the CDR3: TGCAGTGCTAGTCGTGCGGGAGGGAACACTGAAGCTTTCTTT. Protein product: CSASRAGGNTEAFF.

The chain has TRBV6-2 or TRBV6-3 and TRBJ2-2; D remains ambiguous. The V gene's germline CDR1 is MNHEY and CDR2 SVGEGT. V lost 2 bases and J 4 bases, leaving 8 bases between the germline ends. This CDR3 spans 14 amino acids. The chain's CDR3 is CASSYRSSTGELFF. The CDR3 DNA is TGTGCCAGCAGTTACCGTAGCAGCACCGGGGAGCTGTTTTTT.

This clonotype has a count of ten or more. V is TRBV7-2 and J is TRBJ2-7; D may correspond to TRBD1 or TRBD2 (5 bases each). The germline V gene encodes CDR1 SGHTA and CDR2 FQGNSA. Trimming stripped 6 bases from V and 3 bases from J, with 12 bases between. CDR3 size: 13 residues. CDR3 in amino acids: CASRRDDLYEQYF. The CDR3 DNA reads TGTGCCAGCAGGAGGGACGACCTCTACGAGCAGTACTTC.

With regard to this clonotype: A read error may explain this, as a much larger clone is one base away. The V call is TRBV4-3, the J call TRBJ2-5, with D possibly TRBD2 on 6 matching bases. This CDR3 has 15 amino acids. CDR1 is LGHNA and CDR2 is YSLEER in the germline V gene. The CDR3 loop reads CVSSQGMAGGETQYF. For the CDR3, the DNA is TGCGTCAGCAGCCAAGGGATGGCCGGGGGAGAGACCCAGTACTTC.

The chain employs TRBV15 and TRBJ1-2, with D unresolved. V was trimmed by 1 base and J by 1 base, leaving 13 bases between them. The CDR3 consists of 16 residues. Germline V gene lookup returns CDR1 LNHNV and CDR2 YYDKDF (reference sequence). This CDR3 reads CATSRGDSRSNYGYTF. CDR3 in DNA: TGTGCCACCAGCAGAGGGGATAGTAGAAGTAACTATGGCTACACCTTC.